These T cell receptor beta chains were read from a single sample in a study of OX40 agonist ivuxolimab in advanced cancers. Clones were read by immunoSEQ multiplex PCR, and TCRdb kept only the in-frame ones, dropping some. The sample includes some 80,000 clones, more than 80% of them seen just once. Material: CD4+ or CD8+ T cells sorted from blood, obtained in a trial of the OX40 agonist ivuxolimab. All receptors come from an adult with an advanced solid tumor such as melanoma, head and neck, liver or kidney cancer. The CDR3 runs from the conserved cysteine through the conserved F or W. The D gene is left open where the match is weak. Part of the rows lack a size; the others show once, few, many or a class for expanded clones.

j_call: TRBJ2-1; clone_size: -; d_call: TRBD2; v_call: TRBV9; cdr3_aa: CASSVDRAGASEQFF
j_call: TRBJ2-2; clone_size: once; d_call: TRBD2; v_call: TRBV5-4; cdr3_aa: CASSLTGLARTGELFF
j_call: TRBJ2-7; clone_size: -; d_call: TRBD2; v_call: TRBV28; cdr3_aa: CASSLNSGWAYEQYF
j_call: TRBJ2-7; clone_size: once; d_call: TRBD2; v_call: TRBV5-1; cdr3_aa: CASSLGGGKNEQYF
j_call: TRBJ2-7; clone_size: -; d_call: -; v_call: TRBV7-2; cdr3_aa: CASSLFRDHEQYF
j_call: TRBJ2-7; clone_size: -; d_call: -; v_call: TRBV7-2; cdr3_aa: CASSLGVPSSYEQYF
j_call: TRBJ2-2; clone_size: -; d_call: TRBD2; v_call: TRBV7-7; cdr3_aa: CASSLGGTSGTYTGELFF
j_call: TRBJ2-5; clone_size: -; d_call: -; v_call: TRBV5-1; cdr3_aa: CASSPRDPETQYF
j_call: TRBJ1-6; clone_size: -; d_call: -; v_call: TRBV6-5; cdr3_aa: CASRNGASDSPLHF
j_call: TRBJ2-4; clone_size: -; d_call: TRBD2; v_call: TRBV9; cdr3_aa: CASSVETSGPKGAQYF
j_call: TRBJ1-2; clone_size: -; d_call: TRBD1; v_call: TRBV28; cdr3_aa: CASRLGARQGGYGYTF
j_call: TRBJ1-5; clone_size: once; d_call: -; v_call: TRBV28; cdr3_aa: CARWETVNNQPQHF
j_call: TRBJ1-5; clone_size: once; d_call: -; v_call: TRBV30; cdr3_aa: CAWNRGWDQPQHF
j_call: TRBJ2-5; clone_size: -; d_call: TRBD2; v_call: TRBV9; cdr3_aa: CASSVTGLGETQYF
j_call: TRBJ2-1; clone_size: -; d_call: -; v_call: TRBV7-7; cdr3_aa: CASSLMSGANNEQFF
j_call: TRBJ2-4; clone_size: -; d_call: TRBD2; v_call: TRBV30; cdr3_aa: CAWSDLTSGSRYIQYF
j_call: TRBJ1-1; clone_size: once; d_call: TRBD1; v_call: TRBV27; cdr3_aa: CASSSDRVLGTEAFF
j_call: TRBJ2-3; clone_size: -; d_call: -; v_call: TRBV4-2; cdr3_aa: CASSQEVLTHHTQYF
j_call: TRBJ1-3; clone_size: -; d_call: -; v_call: TRBV28; cdr3_aa: CASSLGSSGNTIYF
j_call: TRBJ2-5; clone_size: -; d_call: TRBD2; v_call: TRBV28; cdr3_aa: CASTPASGRAESSVKETQYF
j_call: TRBJ2-2; clone_size: -; d_call: TRBD1; v_call: TRBV10-2; cdr3_aa: CASVWDRGLGELFF
j_call: TRBJ1-1; clone_size: once; d_call: -; v_call: TRBV5-1; cdr3_aa: CASSLARGEAEAFF
j_call: TRBJ1-1; clone_size: few; d_call: TRBD1; v_call: TRBV28; cdr3_aa: CASSLSGGVNTEAFF
j_call: TRBJ2-7; clone_size: -; d_call: TRBD2; v_call: TRBV6-1; cdr3_aa: CASITSGKPYEQYF
j_call: TRBJ1-1; clone_size: -; d_call: -; v_call: TRBV5-6; cdr3_aa: CASSLGSEAFF
j_call: TRBJ2-1; clone_size: -; d_call: -; v_call: TRBV28; cdr3_aa: CASLDPGTYNEQFF
j_call: TRBJ2-3; clone_size: -; d_call: TRBD2; v_call: TRBV27; cdr3_aa: CASSPRTSGRYHTQYF
j_call: TRBJ2-7; clone_size: -; d_call: -; v_call: TRBV6-1; cdr3_aa: CASRTGHPYEQYF
j_call: TRBJ2-5; clone_size: -; d_call: -; v_call: TRBV4-3; cdr3_aa: CASSQARSRETQYF
j_call: TRBJ2-1; clone_size: -; d_call: -; v_call: TRBV19; cdr3_aa: CASSPEGWGPYNEQFF
j_call: TRBJ1-5; clone_size: -; d_call: -; v_call: TRBV28; cdr3_aa: CASSLWGAPEGQPQHF
j_call: TRBJ2-5; clone_size: -; d_call: -; v_call: TRBV5-6; cdr3_aa: CASSLRETQYF
j_call: TRBJ2-3; clone_size: -; d_call: TRBD2; v_call: TRBV18; cdr3_aa: CASSPVTSGTGDTQYF
j_call: TRBJ1-3; clone_size: -; d_call: -; v_call: TRBV4-3; cdr3_aa: CASSKGGGGNTIYF
j_call: TRBJ2-5; clone_size: -; d_call: -; v_call: TRBV2; cdr3_aa: CASSGRFPETQYF
j_call: TRBJ2-7; clone_size: -; d_call: -; v_call: TRBV5-1; cdr3_aa: CASSRGRAYEQYF
j_call: TRBJ2-3; clone_size: once; d_call: -; v_call: TRBV18; cdr3_aa: CASSFLGSGGKTDTQYF
j_call: TRBJ1-3; clone_size: -; d_call: -; v_call: TRBV7-9; cdr3_aa: CASSLWAGTGNTIYF
j_call: TRBJ2-2; clone_size: -; d_call: -; v_call: TRBV5-1; cdr3_aa: CASSLSPRPTNTGELFF
j_call: TRBJ2-1; clone_size: -; d_call: TRBD2; v_call: TRBV7-2; cdr3_aa: CASSLAVLAGYEQFF
j_call: TRBJ2-1; clone_size: -; d_call: TRBD2; v_call: TRBV29-1; cdr3_aa: CSGAGTSVYEQFF
j_call: TRBJ2-7; clone_size: -; d_call: -; v_call: TRBV7-9; cdr3_aa: CASSFRTTGSGYEQYF
j_call: TRBJ2-7; clone_size: -; d_call: TRBD2; v_call: TRBV18; cdr3_aa: CASSPIAGTSTYEQYF
j_call: TRBJ1-3; clone_size: -; d_call: -; v_call: TRBV7-9; cdr3_aa: CPQGTSSGNTIYF
j_call: TRBJ2-2; clone_size: -; d_call: TRBD1; v_call: TRBV9; cdr3_aa: CANSVEGTATSHSRGELFF